What follows are 9 T cell receptor beta chains derived from one specimen sequenced in a study of early T cells in non-severe SARS-CoV-2 infection (dated by TCRdb to 2020 to 2022). The library was made by 5' RACE. This sample was sequenced with a NextSeq 500. Using fastp at Q25 and MiXCR, TCRdb reprocessed the public reads and kept productive beta chains. CDR3 protein duplicates are merged, each entry listing the most common genes and DNA. Within this sample are tens of thousands of distinct CDR3 sequences, with about 9.5% of them counted one time only. Over 6% of the sample is held by the ten biggest clonotypes. Here the sequenced sample was whole blood, taken at baseline. The receptors originated from an adult who was a healthcare worker with PCR-confirmed SARS-CoV-2 infection or an uninfected control (not recorded which).

There are many counts of this clonotype. The chain employs TRBV20-1 and TRBJ2-7; possibly TRBD1 for D (6 bases). This CDR3 has 13 amino acids. The germline gives CDR1 DFQATT, CDR2 SNEGSKA (reference sequence). V was cut by 8 bases and J by 5 bases, with 19 bases left in between. CDR3 loop: CSPSPQGRHEQYF. CDR3 in DNA: TGCAGTCCGTCCCCCCAGGGGCGCCACGAGCAGTACTTC.

This chain links TRBV5-1 with TRBJ1-4, with D uncertain. This CDR3 contains 13 residues. The V end lost 1 base, the J end lost 5 bases, and 6 bases lay between the germline ends. The germline CDR1 and CDR2 sequences are SGHRS and YFSETQ. CDR3 coding DNA: TGCGCCAGCAGCTTGTTGGGAAATGAAAAACTGTTTTTT. Protein product: CASSLLGNEKLFF.

V is TRBV9 and J is TRBJ2-5; D gene ambiguous. V gave up 3 bases and J gave up 4 bases, with 10 bases separating them. Germline V gives CDR1 SGDLS, CDR2 YYNGEE. The CDR3 runs 13 residues. CDR3 sequence: CASSDGFGETQYF. The CDR3, as DNA: TGTGCCAGCAGCGATGGATTTGGAGAGACCCAGTACTTC.

This clonotype has at least ten counts. The chain recombines TRBV12-3 or TRBV12-4 with TRBJ1-1; no firm D call. This CDR3 has 15 amino acids. Trimming left V 5 bases short and J 4 bases short, with 17 bases between. For the CDR3, the DNA is TGTGCCAGCAGTACAGCTTGGGGATTTGGCACTGAAGCTTTCTTT. Amino acid sequence: CASSTAWGFGTEAFF.

This clonotype was seen more than once but under ten times. The J gene is TRBJ1-6, the V gene TRBV3-1, with 8 bases lining up with TRBD1. Trimming at V came to 1 base and at J to 2 bases, leaving 4 bases not matched to a gene. CDR3 length: 17 residues. Germline V gene lookup returns CDR1 LGHDT and CDR2 YNNKEL (reference sequence). CDR3 sequence: CASSQAGGGTYNSPLHF. CDR3 DNA sequence: TGTGCCAGCAGCCAAGCAGGGGGCGGAACCTATAATTCACCCCTCCACTTT.

The chain joins TRBV11-3 to TRBJ1-1; tentative D call: TRBD1 (5 bases). Trimming left V 5 bases short and J 2 bases short, with 12 bases between. This CDR3 is 14 amino acids long. The germline gives CDR1 SGHNT, CDR2 YENEEA. The CDR3 loop is CASSKSTGNTEAFF. The CDR3 coding sequence is TGTGCCAGCAGCAAGAGTACAGGAAACACTGAAGCTTTCTTT. Full variable domain (remainder filled in from reference TRBV11-3 and TRBJ1-1): EAGVVQSPRYKIIEKKQPVAFWCNPISGHNTLYWYLQNLGQGPELLIRYENEEAVDDSQLPKDRFSAERLKGVDSTLKIQPAELGDSAVYLCASSKSTGNTEAFFGQGTRLTVV.

There are many counts of this clonotype. J is TRBJ2-1 and V is TRBV19; 8 bases line up with TRBD2. Looked up from germline, CDR1 is LNHDA and CDR2 is SQIVND (reference sequence). CDR3 length: 15 amino acids. V shed 3 bases, J shed 3 bases, and the junction held 4 bases outside the gene matches. The chain's CDR3 is CASSIRGLVYNEQFF. CDR3 DNA: TGTGCCAGTAGTATTAGGGGACTAGTCTACAATGAGCAGTTCTTC.

On this clonotype itself: Given a much more abundant clone one base away, this may be a read error. The chain links TRBV7-9 to TRBJ2-2, with D hard to call. Germline V gives CDR1 SEHNR, CDR2 FQNEAQ (reference sequence). This CDR3 is 13 amino acids long. CDR3 in DNA: TGTGTCAGCTCAGGCGCGAACACCGGGGAGCTGTTTTTT. Translation gives CVSSGANTGELFF.

This clonotype came up a few times. The chain employs TRBV5-1 and TRBJ2-7; possibly TRBD2 for D (7 bases). The CDR3 has 14 amino acids. CDR1 and CDR2 (germline): SGHRS, YFSETQ. V was clipped by 1 base and J by 5 bases, with 13 bases between them. DNA of the CDR3: TGCGCCAGCAGCTTGACAGGGAGGGAGAACGAGCAGTACTTC. This sequence encodes CASSLTGRENEQYF.